This T cell receptor beta chain is drawn from a study of T cells in narcolepsy. Study details: Donors had narcolepsy type 1 or type 2, or were healthy controls.

Generated by immunoSEQ multiplex PCR, the TCRdb table keeps only in-frame clones and is missing some. The table lists 25,000 to 30,000 clones, more than 75% of them singletons. Study-wide results and caveats: Reportedly, autoreactive clonotypes were serially detected in patients' blood but not controls'. Autoreactive HCRT-specific and TRIB2-specific clonotypes were marked in same-patient CSF-versus-blood CD4+ comparisons.

This CDR3 spans 14 amino acids. The V gene's germline CDR1 is SGHKS and CDR2 YYEKEE (reference sequence). V lost 0 bases and J 4 bases, leaving 9 bases between the germline ends. As concerns this clone: What it binds is not known.

This TCR was sampled from a human donor with narcolepsy. The material sequenced was CD45RA- memory CD4+ T cells from PBMCs. This sequence joins TRBV5-5 and TRBJ2-3; D is tentatively TRBD1 or TRBD2 (5 bases each). The CDR3 DNA follows: TGTGCCAGCAGCTTGGGAGGGGCCCCAGATACGCAGTATTTT. This translates into CASSLGGAPDTQYF.